This entry concerns a single TCR beta chain. Its antigen is as yet unknown. The CDR3 length is 14 residues. Germline CDR1 and CDR2: SGHDT and YYEEEE. The trim removed 3 bases at V and 8 bases at J, leaving 8 bases unmatched. This sample was included in a study of shared clonotypes between healthy human individuals. Study as a whole: Each donor's CD4 naive and CD4 memory cells filled three plates apiece, CD8 naive two, and CD8 memory one.

Study results and caveats: Sequencing depth was predicted to influence how clonotypes are shared among donors.

CD8 memory was a combination that joined CD45RO+ cells with CCR7-negative CD45RA+ TemRA cells. The table came from immunoSEQ multiplex PCR; TCRdb's copy has only in-frame clones and leaves some out. The repertoire holds about 380,000 clones, around 96% seen once, with 0.32% in the top ten. This chain links TRBV5-6 with TRBJ2-1, with TRBD2 matching over 7 bases. The sequenced material came from memory CD8+ T cells sorted from blood. Subset denoted: CD45RO+ cells pooled with CCR7-negative TemRA cells. The receptor was isolated from a man in his thirties or forties in good health. Written as DNA, the CDR3 is TGTGCCAGCAGCTCGGGACTAAACGTTCATGAGCAGTTCTTC. It yields the protein CASSSGLNVHEQFF. Full variable domain (missing parts from reference TRBV5-6 and TRBJ2-1): DAGVTQSPTHLIKTRGQQVTLRCSPKSGHDTVSWYQQALGQGPQFIFQYYEEEERQRGNFPDRFSGHQFPNYSSELNVNALLLGDSALYLCASSSGLNVHEQFFGPGTRLTVL.